These 25 T cell receptor beta chains came from one sample sequenced in a study of B cell selection in AIRE deficiency. The regulatory T cell sort gate was CD4+CD25hiCD127low/negative. Only in-frame clones appear in the TCRdb table, and some are missing; sequencing was by immunoSEQ multiplex PCR. The sample lists roughly 18,000 clones, roughly 91% occurring once. Sequencing input: CD4+CD25+ Tregs sorted from PBMCs. These receptors were collected from a human donor in good health.

This chain uses TRBV4-3 with TRBJ2-2, with D perhaps TRBD1 or TRBD2 (6 bases each). V lost 4 bases to trimming and J lost 5 bases, with 17 bases between them. The length of the CDR3 is 16 residues. Per the germline V gene, CDR1 is LGHNA and CDR2 is YSLEER. As DNA, the CDR3 is TGCGCCAGCAGCCCCTCCCCGGGGGCGAGGACCGGGGAGCTGTTTTTT. Protein product: CASSPSPGARTGELFF.

This clone was counted once. V and J are TRBV7-9 and TRBJ2-2, with TRBD2 matching over 14 bases. V lost 6 bases, J lost 0 bases, and 6 bases stayed unmatched. The CDR3 has 18 residues. CDR1 is SEHNR, CDR2 FQNEAQ, per germline (reference sequence). CDR3 region: CASRAGLAGAANTGELFF. CDR3 sequence (DNA): TGTGCCAGCAGGGCGGGACTAGCGGGAGCCGCGAACACCGGGGAGCTGTTTTTT.

The gene calls are TRBV7-8 and TRBJ1-1; a possible D gene is TRBD1 (6 bases). The CDR3 runs 17 residues. V lost 1 base and J 4 bases, leaving 19 bases between the germline ends. The V gene's germline CDR1 is SGHVS and CDR2 FQNEAQ. Written as DNA, the CDR3 is TGTGCCAGCAGCTTAGGTTCCTACAGGGTAAGGGGCACTGAAGCTTTCTTT. This gives the protein CASSLGSYRVRGTEAFF.

V and J are TRBV18 and TRBJ2-5, with D possibly TRBD1 on 6 matching bases. The CDR3 extends over 12 amino acids. V was clipped by 2 bases and J by 5 bases, with 6 bases between them. From germline, CDR1 is KGHSH and CDR2 LQKENI. In DNA form, the CDR3 reads TGTGCCAGCTCACCAAGGGGGGAGACCCAGTACTTC. This translates into CASSPRGETQYF. Combining the CDR3 with reference TRBV18 and TRBJ2-5 gives the whole variable domain NAGVMQNPRHLVRRRGQEARLRCSPMKGHSHVYWYRQLPEEGLKFMVYLQKENIIDESGMPKERFSAEFPKEGPSILRIQQVVRGDSAAYFCASSPRGETQYFGPGTRLLVL.

The chain links TRBV4-3 to TRBJ1-2, with a tentative D call TRBD1 (5 bases). Trimming took off 1 base at V and 0 bases at J, with 6 bases between the two ends. The CDR3 is 14 amino acids. The V gene's germline CDR1 is LGHNA and CDR2 YSLEER. The CDR3 spells CASSQAGPNYGYTF. CDR3 in DNA: TGCGCCAGCAGCCAAGCGGGACCTAACTATGGCTACACCTTC.

The V and J genes are TRBV30 and TRBJ1-6; 10 bases fit TRBD1. The junction had 2 bases not matched to a gene; V was cut back by 5 bases and J by 7 bases. The CDR3 covers 13 residues. Looked up from germline, CDR1 is GTSNPN and CDR2 is SVGIG (reference sequence). The DNA for the CDR3 is TGTGCCTGGGGGACAGGGGCCAATTCACCCCTCCACTTT. As protein: CAWGTGANSPLHF.

The V and J genes are TRBV28 and TRBJ2-7; D is unresolved. CDR1 is MDHEN, CDR2 SYDVKM, per germline. The CDR3 runs to 13 residues. Deletions cut 4 bases from V and 4 bases from J, with 11 bases between. CDR3 protein: CASSYPGPYEQYF. In nucleotides, the CDR3 is TGTGCCAGCAGTTACCCGGGTCCATACGAGCAGTACTTC.

This rearrangement joins TRBV6-5 to TRBJ1-4; 8 nucleotides align to TRBD1. J gave up 5 bases and V 8 bases, and 4 bases lay outside the gene matches. Germline-derived CDR1 and CDR2 are MNHEY and SVGAGI. The CDR3 sequence is 13 residues long. The CDR3 here is CASRQGLNEKLFF. CDR3 DNA: TGTGCCAGCCGACAGGGGTTGAATGAAAAACTGTTTTTT.

V usage is TRBV7-8 and J usage is TRBJ1-5; 11 bases map to TRBD1. Per germline, CDR1 SGHVS and CDR2 FQNEAQ. The CDR3 runs to 13 residues. Unmatched junction bases numbered 9, after V lost 5 bases and J lost 15 bases. CDR3: CASSLLDRGPPHF. The CDR3 DNA reads TGTGCCAGCAGCCTTTTGGACAGGGGGCCGCCGCATTTT.

This clone was counted once. J is TRBJ2-1 and V is TRBV11-2; no clear D gene. CDR3 length: 15 residues. Germline V gene data show CDR1 as SGHAT and CDR2 as FQNNGV. Trimming cost V 5 bases and J 10 bases, with 21 bases left between them. CDR3 nucleotide sequence: TGTGCCAGCAGCCATAGAATGGCTCAGATAGGGGAGCAGTTCTTC. This gives the protein CASSHRMAQIGEQFF.

The DNA of the CDR3 is TGCGCCAGCAGCTTGCCTAGCGGGAGAGGTACCGGGGAGCTGTTTTTT. The encoded protein is CASSLPSGRGTGELFF. This sequence joins TRBV5-1 and TRBJ2-2; 10 bases fit TRBD2. V was clipped by 1 base and J by 5 bases; unmatched bases: 5. Per the germline V gene, CDR1 is SGHRS and CDR2 is YFSETQ. CDR3 length: 16 amino acids.

V is TRBV5-6 and J is TRBJ2-3; 12 bases line up with TRBD2. The junction had 7 bases not matched to a gene; V was cut back by 3 bases and J by 2 bases. Germline V gene sequence: CDR1 SGHDT, CDR2 YYEEEE. The CDR3 is made up of 17 amino acids. The CDR3: CASSWGLAGFNTDTQYF. The CDR3 coding sequence is TGTGCCAGCAGCTGGGGACTAGCGGGTTTTAACACAGATACGCAGTATTTT.

The V gene is TRBV6-6, the J gene TRBJ2-1; TRBD2 aligns across 16 bases. V gave up 5 bases and J gave up 15 bases; unmatched junction bases: 7. The CDR3 spans 14 residues. From germline, CDR1 is MNHNY and CDR2 SVGAGI (reference sequence). CDR3 protein: CASSTGLAGGGPFF. The CDR3 DNA reads TGTGCCAGCAGTACGGGACTAGCGGGAGGGGGCCCGTTCTTC.

The chain combines TRBV6-1 with TRBJ2-7, with D hard to call. Deletions cut 5 bases from V and 2 bases from J, with 10 bases between. The CDR3 is made up of 13 amino acids. CDR1 and CDR2 from the germline V gene are MNHNS and SASEGT. The CDR3 coding sequence is TGTGCCAGCAGTCGGTTCCGCACCTACGAGCAGTACTTC. Its protein is CASSRFRTYEQYF.

The V call is TRBV10-1, the J call TRBJ2-1; 10 bases match TRBD2. The CDR3 has 15 residues. Losses at the gene ends were 2 bases for V and 5 bases for J; bases not matched to a gene: 3. CDR1 WNHNN and CDR2 SYGVQD come from the germline V gene (reference sequence). The CDR3 is CASSEGLADHNEQFF. Written as DNA, the CDR3 is TGCGCCAGCAGTGAGGGACTAGCGGATCACAATGAGCAGTTCTTC.

The chain has TRBV18 and TRBJ1-4, with 9 positions matching TRBD1. This CDR3 contains 18 residues. J was trimmed by 5 bases and V by 0 bases; bases with no gene match: 10. Germline V gene lookup returns CDR1 KGHSH and CDR2 LQKENI. The CDR3 bases are TGTGCCAGCTCACCACCGTACAGGGGGCGCGGGCCGAATGAAAAACTGTTTTTT. It codes for CASSPPYRGRGPNEKLFF.

CDR3 nucleotide sequence: TGTGCCAGTACCCCCAGTCCAGCGAGTAGGGCAGGGAAGCAGTTCTTC. It codes for CASTPSPASRAGKQFF. V gene TRBV19 combines with J gene TRBJ2-1; D is perhaps TRBD1 (5 bases). This CDR3 spans 16 amino acids. Germline V CDR1 and CDR2: LNHDA, SQIVND (reference sequence). Trimming cost V 7 bases and J 11 bases, with 27 bases left between them.

The rearrangement links TRBV18 to TRBJ2-3; TRBD2 is a possible D gene (6 bases). Germline V gene lookup returns CDR1 KGHSH and CDR2 LQKENI. With 8 bases removed from V and 6 bases from J, the gap between germline ends came to 12 bases. This CDR3 is 12 amino acids long. CDR3 sequence: CASAFREDTQYF. The CDR3 DNA is TGTGCCAGCGCATTCCGGGAGGATACGCAGTATTTT. The full variable domain, with the rest looked up from reference TRBV18 and TRBJ2-3, is NAGVMQNPRHLVRRRGQEARLRCSPMKGHSHVYWYRQLPEEGLKFMVYLQKENIIDESGMPKERFSAEFPKEGPSILRIQQVVRGDSAAYFCASAFREDTQYFGPGTRLTVL.

The J gene is TRBJ2-7, the V gene TRBV27; possible D gene TRBD2, 6 bases. The CDR3 is made up of 15 amino acids. From germline, CDR1 is MNHEY and CDR2 SMNVEV (reference sequence). Trimming took off 6 bases at V and 2 bases at J, with 17 bases between the two ends. CDR3 in amino acids: CASRPGDRPTYEQYF. The CDR3 DNA reads as TGTGCCAGCAGGCCGGGGGACCGACCTACCTACGAGCAGTACTTC.

This chain links TRBV5-1 with TRBJ2-5, with D possibly being TRBD1 or TRBD2 (5 bases each). This CDR3 region has 14 residues. Per the germline V gene, CDR1 is SGHRS and CDR2 is YFSETQ. The V end lost 3 bases, the J end lost 4 bases, and 13 bases lay between the germline ends. This chain's CDR3 is CASSSIGAGETQYF. CDR3 bases: TGCGCCAGCAGCTCGATAGGGGCGGGAGAGACCCAGTACTTC. Full variable domain (missing parts from reference TRBV5-1 and TRBJ2-5): KAGVTQTPRYLIKTRGQQVTLSCSPISGHRSVSWYQQTPGQGLQFLFEYFSETQRNKGNFPGRFSGRQFSNSRSEMNVSTLELGDSALYLCASSSIGAGETQYFGPGTRLLVL.

The gene calls are TRBV7-6 and TRBJ1-3; the D is unclear. Germline V gene data show CDR1 as SGHVS and CDR2 as FNYEAQ. The V and J ends lost 5 bases and 0 bases respectively, with 11 bases between them. This CDR3 comprises 15 residues. Written as DNA, the CDR3 is TGTGCCAGCAGCCAAATGGGGAGCTCTGGAAACACCATATATTTT. This encodes CASSQMGSSGNTIYF.

The chain recombines TRBV10-3 with TRBJ2-7, with 10 bases fitting TRBD1. The CDR3 totals 13 residues. V was clipped by 9 bases and J by 9 bases; unmatched bases: 11. Per germline, CDR1 ENHRY and CDR2 SYGVKD. This CDR3 is CAIQYDRGLAQYF. The DNA of the CDR3 is TGTGCCATACAATACGACAGGGGGCTCGCGCAGTACTTC.

V is TRBV5-6 and J is TRBJ2-3; 7 nucleotides line up with TRBD2. Germline-derived CDR1 and CDR2 are SGHDT and YYEEEE. The CDR3 runs to 16 residues. The ends lost 3 bases at V and 0 bases at J; junction bases unmatched: 7. This chain's CDR3 is CASSYLTSASTDTQYF. Here the CDR3 DNA reads TGTGCCAGCAGCTATCTTACTAGCGCTAGCACAGATACGCAGTATTTT.

The CDR3 DNA is TGTGCCAGCAGTTCGCGGACAGGGTCTAGCAATCAGCCCCAGCATTTT. The encoded protein is CASSSRTGSSNQPQHF. The V and J genes are TRBV27 and TRBJ1-5; 8 positions agree with TRBD1. The germline gives CDR1 MNHEY, CDR2 SMNVEV (reference sequence). The ends lost 4 bases at V and 0 bases at J; junction bases unmatched: 5. The CDR3 consists of 16 residues.

The chain uses TRBV7-2 and TRBJ1-1; TRBD1 matches 10 bases. The germline gives CDR1 SGHTA, CDR2 FQGNSA. The CDR3 sequence is 17 residues long. Trimming at V came to 5 bases and at J to 0 bases, leaving 9 bases not matched to a gene. CDR3 bases: TGTGCCAGCAGCCAAAGGGACAGGGGAACCATGAACACTGAAGCTTTCTTT. This translates into CASSQRDRGTMNTEAFF.